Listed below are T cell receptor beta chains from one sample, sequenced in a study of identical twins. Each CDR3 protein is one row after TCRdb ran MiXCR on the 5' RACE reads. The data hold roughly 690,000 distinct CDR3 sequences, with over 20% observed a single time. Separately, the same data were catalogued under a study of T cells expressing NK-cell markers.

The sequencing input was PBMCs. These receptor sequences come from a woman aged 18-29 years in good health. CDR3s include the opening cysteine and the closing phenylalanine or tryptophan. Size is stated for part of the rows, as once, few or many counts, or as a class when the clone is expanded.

CSARVAGDTQYF,many,12,TRBJ2-3,TRBV20-1
CSALRLDLDQPQHF,NA,14,TRBJ1-5,TRBV20-1
CASSAGLAETQYF,NA,13,TRBJ2-5,TRBV5-6
CASSQSAEQFF,NA,11,TRBJ2-1,TRBV3-1
CASSRNGQVNEKLFF,NA,15,TRBJ1-4,TRBV5-5
CSANRGPWDTQYF,few,13,TRBJ2-3,TRBV20-1
CSATLRGISTDTQYF,NA,15,TRBJ2-3,TRBV20-1
CSAREYIQRRVGETQYF,once,17,TRBJ2-5,TRBV20-1
CSASSYAYEQYF,NA,12,TRBJ2-7,TRBV20-1
CSALGLHNNEQFF,NA,13,TRBJ2-1,TRBV20-1
CASSVESTAGETQYF,NA,15,TRBJ2-5,TRBV9
CSVVLSGNTIYF,few,12,TRBJ1-3,TRBV29-1
CASSFVAGGYNEQFF,few,15,TRBJ2-1,TRBV12-3/TRBV12-4
CATSDSRGASATPNTGELFF,NA,20,TRBJ2-2,TRBV24-1
CASGAGGYNEQFF,many,13,TRBJ2-1,TRBV5-1
CASTYRGLTDTQYF,NA,14,TRBJ2-3,TRBV7-8
CASSLSEGAGDTQYF,few,15,TRBJ2-3,TRBV5-1
CASSYEGQGLYEQYF,few,15,TRBJ2-7,TRBV6-5
CASSPRLRTEAFF,few,13,TRBJ1-1,TRBV18
CAILGITEAFF,NA,11,TRBJ1-1,TRBV6-6
CSASGLPDYEQYF,NA,13,TRBJ2-7,TRBV20-1
CSAGAGASGYEQYF,few,14,TRBJ2-7,TRBV20-1
CSVGTPADEQYF,few,12,TRBJ2-7,TRBV29-1
CASSESAAGGQDEQFF,NA,16,TRBJ2-1,TRBV10-1
CASPTETNEKLFF,NA,13,TRBJ1-4,TRBV5-3
CASSYSIILNTEAFF,few,15,TRBJ1-1,TRBV6-5
CASSQDPGSPEQYF,NA,14,TRBJ2-7,TRBV4-3
CASSPIAGDGHNEQFF,few,16,TRBJ2-1,TRBV27
CSVRGSGTAEAFF,few,13,TRBJ1-1,TRBV29-1
CSARASEGLYEQYF,NA,14,TRBJ2-7,TRBV20-1
CASSASFFRQGGEKLFF,NA,17,TRBJ1-4,TRBV9
CSASHASYEQYF,NA,12,TRBJ2-7,TRBV20-1
CASSPVKVNTEAFF,NA,14,TRBJ1-1,TRBV5-6
CACGGGLHSGNTIYF,NA,15,TRBJ1-3,TRBV12-3/TRBV12-4
CASSSGQSTGELFF,NA,14,TRBJ2-2,TRBV12-3/TRBV12-4
CASSPPSGSSYEQYF,few,15,TRBJ2-7,TRBV18
CASSVGEQTEAFF,few,13,TRBJ1-1,TRBV9
CASRGAGANVLTF,few,13,TRBJ2-6,TRBV6-1
CASSYRISGSHPSYNEQFF,NA,19,TRBJ2-1,TRBV6-2/TRBV6-3
CATSRPPTGTEAFF,NA,14,TRBJ1-1,TRBV15
CASSQAAAGGGNEQFF,NA,16,TRBJ2-1,TRBV4-3
CATTRDFRDTGELFF,many,15,TRBJ2-2,TRBV6-1